The 5 T cell receptor beta chains presented below share a single source sample, sequenced in a study of blood T cell repertoires in COVID-19. This table comes from immunoSEQ multiplex PCR, and its TCRdb copy is limited to in-frame clones, with some not included. The sample records approximately 53,000 clones, over 80% being singletons. The sequencing sample was made of peripheral blood. The receptors were gathered from a woman aged 55-75 years with acute or convalescent COVID-19.

This chain connects TRBV11-2 to TRBJ2-7; 9 bases align to TRBD2. CDR1 SGHAT and CDR2 FQNNGV come from the germline V gene. Trimming removed 5 bases from V and 2 bases from J; junction bases left unmatched: 7. The CDR3 is made up of 15 amino acids. The CDR3 loop reads CASSAPGLATYEQYF. For the CDR3, the DNA is TGTGCCAGCAGCGCACCGGGACTAGCAACCTACGAGCAGTACTTC.

The chain carries TRBV6-6 and TRBJ2-7; D gene unclear. CDR3 size: 11 residues. V dropped 10 bases and J dropped 1 base, with 8 bases sitting between them. Per the germline V gene, CDR1 is MNHNY and CDR2 is SVGAGI (reference sequence). The CDR3 coding sequence is TGTGCCACTACAGAGTCCTACGAGCAGTACTTC. It encodes CATTESYEQYF.

This clone was seen just once. Other DNA sequences of this sample code for an identical CDR3. V gene TRBV2 combines with J gene TRBJ2-2; TRBD1 matches 8 bases. Trimming took 9 bases from V and 1 from J; bases not matched to a gene: 4. CDR3 length: 14 residues. Germline loops: CDR1 SNHLY, CDR2 FYNNEI. CDR3 in amino acids: CARSGTGNTGELFF. In DNA form, the CDR3 reads TGTGCCAGGTCGGGGACAGGGAACACCGGGGAGCTGTTTTTT. The full variable domain, with the rest looked up from reference TRBV2 and TRBJ2-2, is EPEVTQTPSHQVTQMGQEVILRCVPISNHLYFYWYRQILGQKVEFLVSFYNNEISEKSEIFDDQFSVERPDGSNFTLKIRSTKLEDSAMYFCARSGTGNTGELFFGEGSRLTVL.

The gene calls are TRBV7-8 and TRBJ2-2, with D uncertain. The germline gives CDR1 SGHVS, CDR2 FQNEAQ. The ends were cut back, 1 base at V and 5 bases at J, with 8 bases in the middle. There are 14 residues in the CDR3. The CDR3: CASSLGERTGELFF. CDR3 coding DNA: TGTGCCAGCAGCTTAGGAGAACGTACCGGGGAGCTGTTTTTT.

This chain's CDR3 is CASAPGTAFLMNTEAFF. The CDR3 DNA sequence: TGTGCTAGTGCCCCCGGGACAGCTTTTTTGATGAACACTGAAGCTTTCTTT. V usage is TRBV12-5 and J usage is TRBJ1-1; 7 positions match TRBD1. V trimming: 7 bases; J trimming: 0 bases; junction bases outside the gene matches: 14. Germline V lookup: CDR1 LGHNT, CDR2 FRNRAP. CDR3 size: 17 residues.